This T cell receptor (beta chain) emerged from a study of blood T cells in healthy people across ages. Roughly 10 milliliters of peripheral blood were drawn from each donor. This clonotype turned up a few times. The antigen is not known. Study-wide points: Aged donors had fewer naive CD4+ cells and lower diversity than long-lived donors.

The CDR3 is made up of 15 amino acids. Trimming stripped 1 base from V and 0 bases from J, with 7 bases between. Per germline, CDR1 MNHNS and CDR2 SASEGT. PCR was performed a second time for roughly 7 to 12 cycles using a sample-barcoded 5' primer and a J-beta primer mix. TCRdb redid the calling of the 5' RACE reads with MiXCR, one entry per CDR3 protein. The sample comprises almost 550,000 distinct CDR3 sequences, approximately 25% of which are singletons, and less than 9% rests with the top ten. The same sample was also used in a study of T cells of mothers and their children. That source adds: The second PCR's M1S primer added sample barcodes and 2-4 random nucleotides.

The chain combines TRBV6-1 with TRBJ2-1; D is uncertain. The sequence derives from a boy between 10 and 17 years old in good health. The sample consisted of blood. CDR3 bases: TGTGCCAGCAGTGAAGTAGTAAGCTCCTACAATGAGCAGTTCTTC. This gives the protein CASSEVVSSYNEQFF.